The sequence of this T cell receptor beta chain was determined in a study of beta chain features in type 1 diabetes. Whole-study findings and limits: All four CD4+ subsets from Type 1 diabetes patients carried moderately but significantly shorter TCRB CDR3s. Sampled from patients, naive, central memory and Treg TCRB repertoires appeared more similar than those sampled from healthy donors.

Every bit of the isolated RNA underwent reverse transcription, so sequencing read expressed TCRB transcripts. The table came from immunoSEQ multiplex PCR; TCRdb's copy has only in-frame clones and leaves some out. The table includes 500,000 to 800,000 clones, 9.5% to 15% detected once. This clone was detected only a few times. Its matching antigen is unknown. Germline CDR1 is SGHTA and CDR2 is FQGNSA. The V gene lost 7 bases and the J gene lost 10 bases, with 14 bases spanning the gap. This CDR3 is built from 12 residues. The origin of this receptor is a young man with type 1 diabetes. The chain is built from TRBV7-2 and TRBJ2-1, with D tentatively TRBD1 (6 bases). The sequenced material came from naive CD4+ T cells from blood. The CDR3 spells CASMGQVTEQFF. The DNA for the CDR3 is TGTGCCAGCATGGGACAAGTTACGGAGCAGTTCTTC.